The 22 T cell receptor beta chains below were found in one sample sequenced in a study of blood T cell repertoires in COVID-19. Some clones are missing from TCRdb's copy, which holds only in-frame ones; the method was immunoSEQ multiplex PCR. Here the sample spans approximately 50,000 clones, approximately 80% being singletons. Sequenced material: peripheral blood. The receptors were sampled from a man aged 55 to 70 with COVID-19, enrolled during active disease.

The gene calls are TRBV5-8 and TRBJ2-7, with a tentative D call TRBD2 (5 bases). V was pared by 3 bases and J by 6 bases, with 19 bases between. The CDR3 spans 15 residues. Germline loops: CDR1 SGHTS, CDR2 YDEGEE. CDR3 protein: CASSSMRTGVFEQYF. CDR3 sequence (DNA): TGTGCCAGCAGCTCAATGAGGACCGGGGTTTTCGAGCAGTACTTC.

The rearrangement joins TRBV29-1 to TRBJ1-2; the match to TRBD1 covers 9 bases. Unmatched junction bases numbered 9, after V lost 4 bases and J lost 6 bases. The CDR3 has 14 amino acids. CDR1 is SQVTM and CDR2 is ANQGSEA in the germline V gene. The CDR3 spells CSVAQGAGGNGYTF. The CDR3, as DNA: TGCAGCGTTGCACAGGGGGCAGGTGGAAATGGCTACACCTTC.

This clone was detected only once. The CDR3 loop is CASRKTGPNTEAFF. In DNA, the CDR3 is TGTGCCAGCAGAAAGACAGGCCCGAACACTGAAGCTTTCTTT. The V call is TRBV6-5, the J call TRBJ1-1, with a tentative D call TRBD1 (6 bases). Germline CDR1 reads MNHEY; CDR2 reads SVGAGI. This CDR3 is 14 amino acids long. V was clipped by 6 bases and J by 1 base, with 12 bases between them.

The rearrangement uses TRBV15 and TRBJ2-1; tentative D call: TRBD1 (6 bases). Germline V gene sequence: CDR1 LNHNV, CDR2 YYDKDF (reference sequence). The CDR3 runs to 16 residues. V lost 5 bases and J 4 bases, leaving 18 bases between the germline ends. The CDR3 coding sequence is TGTGCCACCAGCTATGCCCTTGGGACACCTTACAATGAGCAGTTCTTC. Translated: CATSYALGTPYNEQFF. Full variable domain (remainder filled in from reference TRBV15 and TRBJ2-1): DAMVIQNPRYQVTQFGKPVTLSCSQTLNHNVMYWYQQKSSQAPKLLFHYYDKDFNNEADTPDNFQSRRPNTSFCFLDIRSPGLGDTAMYLCATSYALGTPYNEQFFGPGTRLTVL.

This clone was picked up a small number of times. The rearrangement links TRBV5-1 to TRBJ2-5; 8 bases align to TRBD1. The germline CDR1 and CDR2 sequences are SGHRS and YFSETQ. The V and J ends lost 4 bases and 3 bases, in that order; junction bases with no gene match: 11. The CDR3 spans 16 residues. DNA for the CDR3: TGCGCCAGCAGCCGTTCACAGGGGGTTGGGGAAGAGACCCAGTACTTC. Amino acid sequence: CASSRSQGVGEETQYF.

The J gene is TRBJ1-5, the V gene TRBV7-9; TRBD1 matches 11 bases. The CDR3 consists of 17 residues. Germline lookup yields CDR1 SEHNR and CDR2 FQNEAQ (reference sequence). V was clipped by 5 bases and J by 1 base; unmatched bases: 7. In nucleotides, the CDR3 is TGTGCCAGCAGCCCTGGGACAGGGGGTCTCAGCAATCAGCCCCAGCATTTT. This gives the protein CASSPGTGGLSNQPQHF. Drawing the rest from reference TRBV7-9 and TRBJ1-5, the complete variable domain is DTGVSQNPRHKITKRGQNVTFRCDPISEHNRLYWYRQTLGQGPEFLTYFQNEAQLEKSRLLSDRFSAERPKGSFSTLEIQRTEQGDSAMYLCASSPGTGGLSNQPQHFGDGTRLSIL.

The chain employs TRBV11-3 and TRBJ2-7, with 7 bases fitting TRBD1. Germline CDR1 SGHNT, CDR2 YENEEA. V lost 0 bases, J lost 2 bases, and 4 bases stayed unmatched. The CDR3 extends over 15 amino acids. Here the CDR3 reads CASSLEGGETYEQYF. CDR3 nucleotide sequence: TGTGCCAGCAGCTTAGAAGGGGGCGAGACCTACGAGCAGTACTTC.

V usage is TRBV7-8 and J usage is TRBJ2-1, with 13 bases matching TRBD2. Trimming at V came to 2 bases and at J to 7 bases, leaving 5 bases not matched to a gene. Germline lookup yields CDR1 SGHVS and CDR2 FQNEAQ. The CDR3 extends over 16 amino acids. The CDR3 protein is CASSLTSGGARNEQFF. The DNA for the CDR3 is TGTGCCAGCAGCTTAACTAGCGGGGGGGCTCGTAATGAGCAGTTCTTC.

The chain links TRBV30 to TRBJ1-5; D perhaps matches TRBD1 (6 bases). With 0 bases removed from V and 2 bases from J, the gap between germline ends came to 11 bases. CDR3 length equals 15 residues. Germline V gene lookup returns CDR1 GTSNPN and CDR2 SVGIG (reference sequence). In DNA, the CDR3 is TGTGCCTGGAGTGTACAGTCAGGGGGCAATCAGCCCCAGCATTTT. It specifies CAWSVQSGGNQPQHF.

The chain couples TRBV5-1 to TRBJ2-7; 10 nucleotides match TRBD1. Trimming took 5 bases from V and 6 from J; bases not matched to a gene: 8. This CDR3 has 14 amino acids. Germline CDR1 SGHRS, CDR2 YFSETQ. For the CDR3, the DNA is TGCGCCAGCAGGGGGGACAGGGGCATCGGCGAGCAGTACTTC. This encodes CASRGDRGIGEQYF.

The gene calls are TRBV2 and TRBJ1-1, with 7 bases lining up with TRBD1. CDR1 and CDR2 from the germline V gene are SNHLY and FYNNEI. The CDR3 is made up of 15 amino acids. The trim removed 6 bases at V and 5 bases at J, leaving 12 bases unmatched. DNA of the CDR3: TGTGCCAGCAGGGGGGCCGACAGGGTGGGTACTGAAGCTTTCTTT. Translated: CASRGADRVGTEAFF.

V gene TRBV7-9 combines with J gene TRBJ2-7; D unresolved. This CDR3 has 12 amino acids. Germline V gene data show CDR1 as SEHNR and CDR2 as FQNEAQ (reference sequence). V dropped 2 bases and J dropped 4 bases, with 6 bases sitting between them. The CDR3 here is CASSLLQYEQYF. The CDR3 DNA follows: TGTGCCAGCAGCTTACTTCAGTACGAGCAGTACTTC. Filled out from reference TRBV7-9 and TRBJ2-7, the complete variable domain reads DTGVSQNPRHKITKRGQNVTFRCDPISEHNRLYWYRQTLGQGPEFLTYFQNEAQLEKSRLLSDRFSAERPKGSFSTLEIQRTEQGDSAMYLCASSLLQYEQYFGPGTRLTVT.

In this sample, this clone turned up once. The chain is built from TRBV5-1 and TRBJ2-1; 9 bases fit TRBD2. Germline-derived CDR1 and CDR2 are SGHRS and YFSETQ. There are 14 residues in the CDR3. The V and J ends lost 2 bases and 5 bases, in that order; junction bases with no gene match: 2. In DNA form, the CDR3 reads TGCGCCAGCAGCTTTTTAGCGGGAGACAATGAGCAGTTCTTC. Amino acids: CASSFLAGDNEQFF.

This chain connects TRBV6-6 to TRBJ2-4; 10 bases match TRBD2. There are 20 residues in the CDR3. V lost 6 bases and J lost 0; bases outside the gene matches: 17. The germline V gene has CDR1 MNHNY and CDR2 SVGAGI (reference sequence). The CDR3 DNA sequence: TGTGCCAGCAGCCAACAGCTAGCGGGAGTCCCCTTCCTAGCCAAAAACATTCAGTACTTC. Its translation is CASSQQLAGVPFLAKNIQYF.

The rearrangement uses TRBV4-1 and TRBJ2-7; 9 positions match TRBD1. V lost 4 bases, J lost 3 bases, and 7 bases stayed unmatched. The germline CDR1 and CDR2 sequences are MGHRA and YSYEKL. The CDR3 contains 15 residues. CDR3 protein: CASSPTGTGYYEQYF. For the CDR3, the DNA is TGCGCCAGCAGCCCAACCGGGACAGGGTACTACGAGCAGTACTTC.

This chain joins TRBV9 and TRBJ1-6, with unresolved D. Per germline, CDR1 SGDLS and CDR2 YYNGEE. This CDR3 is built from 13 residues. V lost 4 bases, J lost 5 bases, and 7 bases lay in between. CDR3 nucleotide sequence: TGTGCCAGCAGCTTAGCTGATAATTCACCCCTCCACTTT. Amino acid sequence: CASSLADNSPLHF. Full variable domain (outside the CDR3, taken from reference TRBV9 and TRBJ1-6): DSGVTQTPKHLITATGQRVTLRCSPRSGDLSVYWYQQSLDQGLQFLIQYYNGEERAKGNILERFSAQQFPDLHSELNLSSLELGDSALYFCASSLADNSPLHFGNGTRLTVT.

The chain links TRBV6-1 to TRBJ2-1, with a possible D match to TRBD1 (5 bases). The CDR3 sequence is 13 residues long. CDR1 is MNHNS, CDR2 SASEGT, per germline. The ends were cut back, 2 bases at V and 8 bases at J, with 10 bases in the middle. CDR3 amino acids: CASSETGWHEQFF. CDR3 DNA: TGTGCCAGCAGTGAAACAGGCTGGCATGAGCAGTTCTTC.

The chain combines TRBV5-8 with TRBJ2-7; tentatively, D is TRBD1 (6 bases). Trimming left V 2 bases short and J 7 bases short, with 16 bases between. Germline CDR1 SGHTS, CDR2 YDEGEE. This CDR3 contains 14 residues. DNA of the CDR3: TGTGCCAGCAGCTTAAATCCAGGGGCAGGTGAGCAGTACTTC. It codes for CASSLNPGAGEQYF.

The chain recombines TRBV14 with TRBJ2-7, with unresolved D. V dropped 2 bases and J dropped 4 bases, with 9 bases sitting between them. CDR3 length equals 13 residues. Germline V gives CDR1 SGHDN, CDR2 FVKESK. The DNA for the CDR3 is TGTGCCAGCAGCCAAAACAGCCCATACGAGCAGTACTTC. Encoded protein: CASSQNSPYEQYF.

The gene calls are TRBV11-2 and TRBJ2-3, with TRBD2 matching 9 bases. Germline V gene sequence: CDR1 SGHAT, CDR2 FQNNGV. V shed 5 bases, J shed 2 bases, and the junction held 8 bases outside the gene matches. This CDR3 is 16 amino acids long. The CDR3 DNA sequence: TGTGCCAGCAGCCCCAAGCGGGGGGCAAACACAGATACGCAGTATTTT. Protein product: CASSPKRGANTDTQYF.

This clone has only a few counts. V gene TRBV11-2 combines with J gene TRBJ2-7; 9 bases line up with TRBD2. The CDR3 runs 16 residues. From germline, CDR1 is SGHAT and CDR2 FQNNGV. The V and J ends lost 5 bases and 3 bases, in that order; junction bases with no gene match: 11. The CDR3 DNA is TGTGCCAGCAGCCCCCAGGCTGGGACTAGCAGCTACGAGCAGTACTTC. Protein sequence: CASSPQAGTSSYEQYF.

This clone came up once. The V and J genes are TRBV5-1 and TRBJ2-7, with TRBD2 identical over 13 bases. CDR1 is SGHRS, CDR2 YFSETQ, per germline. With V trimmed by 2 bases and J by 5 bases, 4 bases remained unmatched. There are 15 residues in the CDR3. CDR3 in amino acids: CASSFWTSGSDEQYF. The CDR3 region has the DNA TGCGCCAGCAGCTTCTGGACTAGCGGGAGCGACGAGCAGTACTTC.